One and the same sample provided the 5 T cell receptor beta chains below, sequenced in a study of chemoradiotherapy in HPV16-positive cancers. Here immunoSEQ multiplex PCR was the method, and the copy in TCRdb shows in-frame clones only, minus some. The sample includes over 15,000 clones, 85% to 90% of them seen just once. Sample: blood, taken from a patient who underwent chemoradiotherapy. Receptors originate from a human donor with HPV-associated anogenital cancer.

As to this clone: The junction departs from the called germline gene at one end, perhaps through a read error. V gene TRBV5-4 combines with J gene TRBJ1-1; D might be TRBD1 (6 bases). Germline assignment: CDR1 SGHNT and CDR2 YYREEE (reference sequence). The length of the CDR3 is 13 residues. CDR3 DNA: TGTGCCAGCAGCGGGGGACACAACAATGAAGCTTTCTTT. This gives the protein CASSGGHNNEAFF. The whole variable domain, remainder taken from reference TRBV5-4 and TRBJ1-1, is ETGVTQSPTHLIKTRGQQVTLRCSSQSGHNTVSWYQQALGQGPQFIFQYYREEENGRGNFPPRFSGLQFPNYSSELNVNALELDDSALYLCASSGGHNNEAFFGQGTRLTVV.

DNA of the CDR3: TGTGCCAGCAGCTCAAGGACAGGTTACCCCCTGGGGGAAGCTTTCTTT. This gives the protein CASSSRTGYPLGEAFF. This chain uses TRBV7-2 with TRBJ1-1; 7 bases map to TRBD1. In germline, CDR1 is SGHTA, CDR2 FQGNSA. Trimming took 4 bases from V and 8 from J; bases not matched to a gene: 16. The CDR3 extends over 16 amino acids.

The rearrangement links TRBV28 to TRBJ1-5; 7 bases agree with TRBD1. Trimming took 4 bases from V and 0 from J; bases not matched to a gene: 0. Germline lookup yields CDR1 MDHEN and CDR2 SYDVKM. The CDR3 runs 14 residues. The CDR3 loop reads CASSSGGSNQPQHF. In DNA form, the CDR3 reads TGTGCCAGCAGTTCAGGGGGTAGCAATCAGCCCCAGCATTTT.

J is TRBJ1-5 and V is TRBV27; the match to TRBD1 covers 8 bases. After removal of 6 bases from V and 0 bases from J, the junction contained 4 bases not matched to a gene. The CDR3 length is 15 residues. Germline V gene lookup returns CDR1 MNHEY and CDR2 SMNVEV (reference sequence). DNA for the CDR3: TGTGCCAGCAGCCGGACAGGGTATAGCAATCAGCCCCAGCATTTT. Translation gives CASSRTGYSNQPQHF.

This chain joins TRBV28 and TRBJ1-2; D gene ambiguous. The germline CDR1 and CDR2 sequences are MDHEN and SYDVKM. The CDR3 covers 12 residues. V dropped 7 bases and J dropped 2 bases, with 8 bases sitting between them. This CDR3 is CASTESNYGYTF. In DNA, the CDR3 is TGTGCCAGCACGGAGTCGAACTATGGCTACACCTTC.